This TCR beta chain came from a study of blood T cell repertoires in COVID-19. Study-level information: There were acute and convalescent COVID-19 samples, and they came from the United States, Italy and Spain. T cells, B-cell-depleted T cells, or PBMCs provided the cDNA or gDNA that served as material.

In the study's own analysis: Using reference gene primer amplification, nucleated cell counts were estimated. Generated by immunoSEQ multiplex PCR, the TCRdb table keeps only in-frame clones and is missing some. V, J and clone size are those of that table, while D and trimming were read from the DNA. The sample has under 250,000 clones; approximately 83% are singletons. The CDR3 covers 16 residues. Germline CDR1 reads SGHNT; CDR2 reads YYREEE (reference sequence). V shed 2 bases, J shed 9 bases, and the junction held 15 bases outside the gene matches. The chain couples TRBV5-4 to TRBJ2-7; 9 positions match TRBD1. The receptor comes from a man aged 25 to 40 who had recovered from COVID-19. The sequenced material came from peripheral blood. The CDR3 DNA reads TGTGCCAGCAGCTTCGACCAACCGGGACAGGGCCCCCTGCAGTACTTC. Encoded protein: CASSFDQPGQGPLQYF.